The 16 T cell receptor beta chains given below trace back to one sample, sequenced in a study of patients and donors after allogeneic stem cell transplantation. TCRdb processed the RT-PCR reads anew with MiXCR; each CDR3 protein has one entry. The sample lists a few hundred thousand distinct CDR3 sequences; 11% to 15% were seen once. The material sequenced was blood, either unsorted or a sorted T cell fraction (not recorded which). The receptors originated from a human donor who was either an allogeneic HSCT recipient or a stem cell or donor lymphocyte infusion donor (not recorded which). It is not recorded whose cells these are; they may come from a transplant donor.

For the CDR3, the DNA is TGTGCCAGCAGTCCTCGGACCCTAACCTACGAGCAGTACTTC. Protein sequence: CASSPRTLTYEQYF. The chain joins TRBV6-1 to TRBJ2-7; D is unclear. Germline loops: CDR1 MNHNS, CDR2 SASEGT. The V end was cut by 5 bases, the J end by 2 bases, with 13 bases between. The CDR3 is 14 residues long.

This clonotype was recorded at least ten times. This rearrangement joins TRBV7-9 to TRBJ2-3, with D tentatively TRBD2 (6 bases). Germline V gene lookup returns CDR1 SEHNR and CDR2 FQNEAQ (reference sequence). The CDR3 covers 15 residues. Trimming pared 4 bases from V and 0 bases from J, leaving 11 bases between. The CDR3 loop is CASSSRLESTDTQYF. CDR3 in DNA: TGTGCCAGCAGCTCCAGACTAGAGAGCACAGATACGCAGTATTTT.

This clonotype was counted many times. The rearrangement links TRBV5-5 to TRBJ1-4; 7 bases align to TRBD1. CDR1 and CDR2 from the germline V gene are SGHKS and YYEKEE (reference sequence). The CDR3 runs 15 residues. V lost 4 bases, J lost 4 bases, and 7 bases stayed unmatched. The CDR3 sequence is CASSRTGDLNEKLFF. As DNA, the CDR3 is TGTGCCAGCAGCCGTACAGGGGACCTTAATGAAAAACTGTTTTTT.

In DNA form, the CDR3 reads TGTGCCAGCAGTTTATCCCAGGGTTTTGAAGCTTTCTTT. Its protein is CASSLSQGFEAFF. This chain connects TRBV27 to TRBJ1-1; a possible D gene is TRBD1 (5 bases). Between the trimmed V and J ends, which lost 0 bases and 7 bases, there was a span of 9 bases. This CDR3 spans 13 amino acids. Germline CDR1 MNHEY, CDR2 SMNVEV (reference sequence).

This clonotype was counted at least ten times. This chain links TRBV10-3 with TRBJ1-1; D is possibly TRBD1 (5 bases). This CDR3 is 11 amino acids long. Germline V gene sequence: CDR1 ENHRY, CDR2 SYGVKD. Here the CDR3 reads CASTGATEAFF. Written as DNA, the CDR3 is TGTGCGAGCACCGGGGCTACTGAAGCTTTCTTT.

This chain links TRBV29-1 with TRBJ1-1; D gene ambiguous. This CDR3 comprises 12 residues. Trimming cost V 7 bases and J 6 bases, with 15 bases left between them. Per germline, CDR1 SQVTM and CDR2 ANQGSEA. The CDR3 DNA follows: TGCAGCGGCGCCCCGGGATCACCTGAAGCTTTCTTT. Protein sequence: CSGAPGSPEAFF.

This clonotype showed up many times. The rearrangement uses TRBV6-1 and TRBJ1-2; TRBD1 is a possible D gene (6 bases). Germline loops: CDR1 MNHNS, CDR2 SASEGT. This CDR3 has 14 amino acids. V was pared by 6 bases and J by 4 bases, with 15 bases between. The CDR3, as DNA: TGTGCCAGCAGCATAGGGGGGTTCCGCTATGGCTACACCTTC. It translates to CASSIGGFRYGYTF.

The V call is TRBV11-3, the J call TRBJ1-1; D gene uncertain. The CDR3 covers 15 residues. In germline, CDR1 is SGHNT, CDR2 YENEEA. V was shortened by 5 bases and J by 3 bases, with 16 bases between the two germline ends. The CDR3 sequence: CASSPNSLRDTEAFF. The CDR3 DNA is TGTGCCAGCAGCCCCAACTCCCTCCGGGACACTGAAGCTTTCTTT.

This chain links TRBV7-2 with TRBJ1-2; D is possibly TRBD1 (5 bases). Germline V gene data show CDR1 as SGHTA and CDR2 as FQGNSA. Trimming cost V 8 bases and J 2 bases, with 18 bases left between them. CDR3 length: 15 residues. CDR3 sequence: CASATQDGGNYGYTF. The CDR3 nucleotides read TGTGCCAGCGCGACCCAAGATGGGGGGAACTATGGCTACACCTTC.

The chain joins TRBV27 to TRBJ2-5, with 7 bases fitting TRBD1. CDR1 and CDR2 from the germline V gene are MNHEY and SMNVEV (reference sequence). This CDR3 is built from 15 residues. With V trimmed by 4 bases and J by 1 base, 6 bases remained unmatched. DNA of the CDR3: TGTGCCAGCAGTTACCGGGACAGCCTCCAAGAGACCCAGTACTTC. This sequence encodes CASSYRDSLQETQYF.

In its sample, this clonotype was seen a few times. This chain connects TRBV20-1 to TRBJ1-1; the D gene is possibly TRBD1 (6 bases). The CDR3 is 14 residues long. Trimming removed 5 bases from V and 6 bases from J, with 19 bases in between. Germline CDR1 DFQATT, CDR2 SNEGSKA (reference sequence). This CDR3 reads CSAGGASGDAEAFF. CDR3 in DNA: TGCAGTGCTGGAGGGGCCTCAGGGGACGCTGAAGCTTTCTTT.

This clonotype was counted many times. The chain couples TRBV4-2 to TRBJ1-4; possibly TRBD1 for D (5 bases). Germline CDR1 LGHNA, CDR2 YNFKEQ. This CDR3 spans 13 amino acids. V was shortened by 1 base and J by 11 bases, with 11 bases between the two germline ends. This chain's CDR3 is CASSQGPEGKLFF. The CDR3 DNA is TGTGCCAGCAGCCAAGGCCCCGAGGGGAAACTGTTTTTT.

This clonotype was observed a handful of times. This chain joins TRBV6-2 or TRBV6-3 and TRBJ2-7, with D unresolved. The CDR3 covers 15 residues. Germline V gene lookup returns CDR1 MNHEY and CDR2 SVGEGT. V dropped 5 bases and J dropped 5 bases, with 19 bases sitting between them. The CDR3 loop reads CASSPRGGSPHEQYF. As DNA, the CDR3 is TGTGCCAGCAGTCCGCGCGGTGGAAGCCCCCACGAGCAGTACTTC.

Ten or more counts support this clonotype. This chain uses TRBV3-1 with TRBJ1-1, with 8 bases matching TRBD1. Germline V lookup: CDR1 LGHDT, CDR2 YNNKEL (reference sequence). This CDR3 contains 16 residues. J lost 5 bases, V lost 4 bases, and 12 bases had no gene match. CDR3 amino acids: CASSPLRTGRWTEAFF. DNA of the CDR3: TGTGCCAGCAGCCCCCTCCGGACAGGGAGGTGGACTGAAGCTTTCTTT. The whole variable domain, filled in from reference TRBV3-1 and TRBJ1-1, reads DTAVSQTPKYLVTQMGNDKSIKCEQNLGHDTMYWYKQDSKKFLKIMFSYNNKELIINETVPNRFSPKSPDKAHLNLHINSLELGDSAVYFCASSPLRTGRWTEAFFGQGTRLTVV.

This clonotype was counted only a few times. V usage is TRBV6-5 and J usage is TRBJ1-2; TRBD1 matches 9 bases. The CDR3 has 15 residues. The trim removed 1 base at V and 2 bases at J, leaving 2 bases unmatched. The V gene's germline CDR1 is MNHEY and CDR2 SVGAGI. The chain's CDR3 is CASSYLQGANYGYTF. The CDR3, as DNA: TGTGCCAGCAGTTACTTACAGGGGGCCAACTATGGCTACACCTTC.

There are many counts of this clonotype. CDR3 bases: TGCGCCAGCAGCCAAGTTTCAGGGGCCGGATACACCGGGGAGCTGTTTTTT. It is translated as CASSQVSGAGYTGELFF. V and J are TRBV4-1 and TRBJ2-2; tentatively, D is TRBD1 (6 bases). The V and J ends lost 1 base and 3 bases respectively, with 15 bases between them. The CDR3 length is 17 residues. Germline-derived CDR1 and CDR2 are MGHRA and YSYEKL.